This entry is about one T cell receptor beta chain. The antigen is undetermined. This entry belongs to a study of cytomegalovirus exposure and HLA in healthy donors. PCR amplification relied on 60 Vbeta primers (plus 13 Jbeta primers). Method: immunoSEQ multiplex PCR; TCRdb's copy keeps in-frame clones and lacks some. The table records 140,000 to 150,000 clones, around 80% of them present only once. This CDR3 is 14 amino acids long. Germline lookup yields CDR1 MNHEY and CDR2 SMNVEV (reference sequence). The V gene end was trimmed by 3 bases and the J gene end by 3 bases; junction bases not matched to a gene: 5. The study, taken as a whole, reports: HLA alleles showed associations with roughly 17,000 TCR beta sequences in a later analysis, at a 0.05 false discovery rate. Cytomegalovirus-associated TCR beta chains were listed, numbering some 180. In a later analysis, HLA-C alleles had the fewest associated TCRs, DRB1 alleles the most. In an earlier analysis, in under 700 donors, most V segments appeared productive either ~90% or ~30% of the time.

Source material: PBMCs. V is TRBV27 and J is TRBJ2-7; TRBD1 aligns across 7 bases. The source is a woman between 35 and 50 years old in good health and CMV-seropositive. The CDR3 is CASSFATGDYEQYF. CDR3 sequence (DNA): TGTGCCAGCAGTTTTGCCACAGGGGACTACGAGCAGTACTTC.